Presented here are 26 T cell receptor beta chains from one specimen sequenced in a study of beta chain features in type 1 diabetes. Expressed TCRB transcripts were sequenced, since all the RNA that had been isolated was reverse transcribed. Libraries were prepared by immunoSEQ multiplex PCR; TCRdb keeps only in-frame clonotypes and omits some of them. Of approximately 150,000 clones detected, roughly 60% appear once; the ten largest clones hold around 0.096%. General study results and limits: Among all four CD4+ subsets, Type 1 diabetes patients had TCRB CDR3s that were moderately but significantly shorter.

The antigens these receptors bind are not known. The sample taken for sequencing was naive CD4+ T cells from blood. Receptors were obtained from a young man with type 1 diabetes.

A few counts support this clone. The V and J genes are TRBV29-1 and TRBJ1-6; D is uncertain. V was cut by 7 bases and J by 7 bases, with 14 bases left in between. The CDR3 length is 13 residues. Germline V gene lookup returns CDR1 SQVTM and CDR2 ANQGSEA. As DNA, the CDR3 is TGCAGCGCCCGGTTGGATGGGAATTCACCCCTCCACTTT. Protein: CSARLDGNSPLHF.

The chain joins TRBV7-2 to TRBJ2-3, with a weak D call TRBD1 (6 bases). V lost 0 bases and J 5 bases, leaving 12 bases between the germline ends. The CDR3 is made up of 15 amino acids. Germline V gene data show CDR1 as SGHTA and CDR2 as FQGNSA. The CDR3 loop is CASSLAGARGDTQYF. The CDR3 DNA reads TGTGCCAGCAGCTTAGCGGGGGCCAGGGGAGATACGCAGTATTTT.

V usage is TRBV25-1 and J usage is TRBJ2-7; TRBD1 matches at 7 bases. After removal of 7 bases from V and 5 bases from J, the junction contained 8 bases not matched to a gene. Per germline, CDR1 MGHDK and CDR2 SYGVNS. The CDR3 spans 13 residues. The CDR3 reads CASIRQGFNEQYF. Written as DNA, the CDR3 is TGTGCCAGCATTAGACAGGGATTCAACGAGCAGTACTTC.

The CDR3 nucleotides read TGTGCCAGCAGTCTCCGGGACAGGGCTGGCTACACCTTC. It yields the protein CASSLRDRAGYTF. This sequence joins TRBV6-5 and TRBJ1-2, with 9 bases lining up with TRBD1. V lost 5 bases to trimming and J lost 7 bases; unmatched junction nucleotides: 5. There are 13 residues in the CDR3. CDR1 is MNHEY, CDR2 SVGAGI, per germline.

The genes are TRBV29-1 and TRBJ1-2; TRBD1 aligns across 8 bases. Germline loops: CDR1 SQVTM, CDR2 ANQGSEA. Trimming removed 8 bases from V and 5 bases from J; junction bases left unmatched: 7. CDR3 size: 12 residues. Written as DNA, the CDR3 is TGCAGCTCCTCGGACAGGGCTTATGGCTACACCTTC. Its protein is CSSSDRAYGYTF.

A single count supports this clone. The rearrangement links TRBV30 to TRBJ1-6; D is undetermined. Trimming removed 0 bases from V and 4 bases from J, with 7 bases in between. Per the germline V gene, CDR1 is GTSNPN and CDR2 is SVGIG (reference sequence). The CDR3 length is 14 residues. CDR3 sequence (DNA): TGTGCCTGGAGTGTCGTGGGTTATAATTCACCCCTCCACTTT. The encoded protein is CAWSVVGYNSPLHF.

This clone was detected once. CDR3 nucleotide sequence: TGCAGCGGTGGGGACGGAGGCTATGGCTACACCTTC. Its translation is CSGGDGGYGYTF. The chain is built from TRBV29-1 and TRBJ1-2; D is perhaps TRBD1 (5 bases). The CDR3 is 12 residues long. Trimming left V 7 bases short and J 4 bases short, with 13 bases between. Germline V gene lookup returns CDR1 SQVTM and CDR2 ANQGSEA. The full variable domain, rest sourced from reference TRBV29-1 and TRBJ1-2, is SAVISQKPSRDICQRGTSLTIQCQVDSQVTMMFWYRQQPGQSLTLIATANQGSEATYESGFVIDKFPISRPNLTFSTLTVSNMSPEDSSIYLCSGGDGGYGYTFGSGTRLTVV.

The CDR3 spells CSGTGAEETQYF. CDR3 DNA sequence: TGCAGCGGGACAGGGGCAGAGGAGACCCAGTACTTC. The chain joins TRBV29-1 to TRBJ2-5, with 9 bases identical to TRBD1. Looked up from germline, CDR1 is SQVTM and CDR2 is ANQGSEA. This CDR3 is 12 amino acids long. J was trimmed by 5 bases and V by 7 bases; bases with no gene match: 5.

This clone was detected only a few times. The J gene is TRBJ2-5, the V gene TRBV5-4; TRBD1 might be the D (5 bases). The ends were cut back, 10 bases at V and 2 bases at J, with 15 bases in the middle. Germline V lookup: CDR1 SGHNT, CDR2 YYREEE (reference sequence). CDR3 length: 13 amino acids. The CDR3 sequence: CACRVGAQETQYF. In DNA form, the CDR3 reads TGTGCCTGCCGCGTTGGGGCGCAAGAGACCCAGTACTTC.

The table lists this clone with a few counts. CDR3 region: CASSVRDNRRDTGELFF. As DNA, the CDR3 is TGTGCCAGCAGTGTACGGGACAACCGTCGAGACACCGGGGAGCTGTTTTTT. The chain employs TRBV25-1 and TRBJ2-2; maybe TRBD1 (6 bases). Germline CDR1 MGHDK, CDR2 SYGVNS. Trimming stripped 4 bases from V and 3 bases from J, with 18 bases between. This CDR3 has 17 residues.

To note about this clone: The sample contains more than one DNA sequence encoding this CDR3. The V gene is TRBV5-1, the J gene TRBJ2-7; D is ambiguous. Per germline, CDR1 SGHRS and CDR2 YFSETQ. The CDR3 has 12 residues. V lost 0 bases to trimming and J lost 4 bases, with 5 bases between them. The CDR3 region is CASSLEGYEQYF. For the CDR3, the DNA is TGCGCCAGCAGCTTGGAAGGTTACGAGCAGTACTTC.

About this clone: Additional DNA sequences in this sample encode the identical CDR3. This chain uses TRBV27 with TRBJ2-1, with D perhaps matching TRBD1 or TRBD2 (5 bases each). Trimming took off 3 bases at V and 9 bases at J, with 6 bases between the two ends. Germline V lookup: CDR1 MNHEY, CDR2 SMNVEV (reference sequence). The CDR3 is 11 amino acids. CDR3 in DNA: TGTGCCAGCAGTTTGAGGGGTGAGCAGTTCTTC. It is translated as CASSLRGEQFF.

The chain recombines TRBV28 with TRBJ2-3, with TRBD2 matching 16 bases. Germline V lookup: CDR1 MDHEN, CDR2 SYDVKM. There are 17 residues in the CDR3. V was clipped by 2 bases and J by 6 bases; unmatched bases: 5. The CDR3 reads CASSLQGLAGGLDTQYF. The DNA for the CDR3 is TGTGCCAGCAGTTTACAGGGACTAGCGGGGGGGCTTGATACGCAGTATTTT.

The gene calls are TRBV18 and TRBJ2-1; TRBD1 agrees at 7 bases. The germline V gene has CDR1 KGHSH and CDR2 LQKENI. CDR3 length: 14 amino acids. V lost 5 bases, J lost 2 bases, and 3 bases stayed unmatched. The CDR3 reads CASSATGAYNEQFF. CDR3 sequence (DNA): TGTGCCAGCTCAGCCACAGGGGCCTACAATGAGCAGTTCTTC.

V gene TRBV29-1 combines with J gene TRBJ1-5, with a tentative D call TRBD1 (6 bases). Germline-derived CDR1 and CDR2 are SQVTM and ANQGSEA. V lost 7 bases and J lost 1, with 11 bases in between. CDR3 length equals 13 residues. The CDR3: CSALTGSNQPQHF. The CDR3 DNA reads TGCAGCGCCCTTACAGGGAGCAATCAGCCCCAGCATTTT. The full variable domain, completed using reference TRBV29-1 and TRBJ1-5, is SAVISQKPSRDICQRGTSLTIQCQVDSQVTMMFWYRQQPGQSLTLIATANQGSEATYESGFVIDKFPISRPNLTFSTLTVSNMSPEDSSIYLCSALTGSNQPQHFGDGTRLSIL.

The sample holds a few counts of this clone. The chain links TRBV29-1 to TRBJ1-2, with D unresolved. Trimming left V 7 bases short and J 9 bases short, with 12 bases between. The CDR3 extends over 10 amino acids. The germline V gene has CDR1 SQVTM and CDR2 ANQGSEA. For the CDR3, the DNA is TGCAGCGACCCACACAGCAGCTACACCTTC. Its protein is CSDPHSSYTF.

As to this clone: The same CDR3 can be traced to other DNA sequences in this sample. The chain couples TRBV7-9 to TRBJ1-2, with 9 bases identical to TRBD1. This CDR3 has 13 amino acids. The V gene's germline CDR1 is SEHNR and CDR2 FQNEAQ (reference sequence). V trimming: 3 bases; J trimming: 6 bases; junction bases outside the gene matches: 2. The CDR3 sequence: CASSLGQGNGYTF. The CDR3 region has the DNA TGTGCCAGCAGCTTGGGACAGGGAAATGGCTACACCTTC.

Concerning this clone itself: The same CDR3 can be traced to other DNA sequences in this sample. The rearrangement joins TRBV29-1 to TRBJ1-2; D gene ambiguous. CDR1 SQVTM and CDR2 ANQGSEA come from the germline V gene. V was trimmed by 6 bases and J by 8 bases, leaving 13 bases between them. The CDR3 extends over 11 amino acids. CDR3 residues: CSVQRRDGYTF. The DNA of the CDR3 is TGCAGCGTACAGAGGAGAGACGGCTACACCTTC.

This clone was counted once. This chain links TRBV29-1 with TRBJ1-5; D is uncertain. The CDR3 is 12 amino acids. Germline V CDR1 and CDR2: SQVTM, ANQGSEA. The V and J ends lost 4 bases and 4 bases respectively, with 8 bases between them. The CDR3 here is CSVGLTNQPQHF. DNA for the CDR3: TGCAGCGTTGGACTGACAAATCAGCCCCAGCATTTT.

The gene calls are TRBV2 and TRBJ1-6; D might be TRBD1 (5 bases). Germline V gene lookup returns CDR1 SNHLY and CDR2 FYNNEI. The CDR3 is made up of 16 amino acids. V gave up 7 bases and J gave up 7 bases, with 20 bases separating them. CDR3 nucleotide sequence: TGTGCCAGCACCCAGAGGGGATTTGAGGGAAATTCACCCCTCCACTTT. Residues: CASTQRGFEGNSPLHF.

This clone was detected only a few times. The chain is built from TRBV4-3 and TRBJ2-3; 7 bases line up with TRBD1. Looked up from germline, CDR1 is LGHNA and CDR2 is YSLEER. V lost 5 bases and J lost 4; bases outside the gene matches: 12. The CDR3 spans 16 residues. DNA of the CDR3: TGCGCCAGCAGCTCGTTCACGACAGGGTCGGCAGATACGCAGTATTTT. This encodes CASSSFTTGSADTQYF.

There are a few counts of this clone. DNA of the CDR3: TGTGCCAGCACCAAAGGCGGGGGGCCCGTTGGATGGGAGACCCAGTACTTC. This translates into CASTKGGGPVGWETQYF. This chain joins TRBV9 and TRBJ2-5, with TRBD2 matching 8 bases. The germline V gene encodes CDR1 SGDLS and CDR2 YYNGEE. The trim removed 6 bases at V and 5 bases at J, leaving 18 bases unmatched. This CDR3 is 17 amino acids long.

The gene calls are TRBV2 and TRBJ1-5; TRBD1 matches at 8 bases. Germline V gives CDR1 SNHLY, CDR2 FYNNEI. This CDR3 is 16 amino acids long. The ends lost 5 bases at V and 4 bases at J; junction bases unmatched: 10. CDR3 DNA: TGTGCCAGCAGTACAGCGCAGGGGGCGCCTAATCAGCCCCAGCATTTT. Protein: CASSTAQGAPNQPQHF.

The chain employs TRBV9 and TRBJ2-2; the D gene is possibly TRBD2 (6 bases). The CDR3 has 17 amino acids. The V end lost 0 bases, the J end lost 6 bases, and 18 bases lay between the germline ends. Germline V CDR1 and CDR2: SGDLS, YYNGEE. The CDR3 DNA is TGTGCCAGCAGCGTAGCCCCCATCAGGGAGGCTCCCGGGGAGCTGTTTTTT. Its protein is CASSVAPIREAPGELFF.

This clone was counted between two and nine times. The CDR3 here is CATSPRVGLNEQFF. The CDR3 DNA reads as TGTGCCACCTCCCCTCGGGTAGGGTTGAATGAGCAGTTCTTC. The chain has TRBV6-6 and TRBJ2-1; no firm D call. V dropped 10 bases and J dropped 7 bases, with 20 bases sitting between them. The CDR3 loop spans 14 amino acids. Per germline, CDR1 MNHNY and CDR2 SVGAGI (reference sequence).

V is TRBV4-3 and J is TRBJ1-6; D might be TRBD1 (6 bases). The CDR3 runs to 15 residues. Germline CDR1 LGHNA, CDR2 YSLEER. V shed 1 base and J shed 4 bases, with 8 bases lying between them. CDR3 residues: CASSQVGQYNSPLHF. DNA for the CDR3: TGCGCCAGCAGCCAAGTTGGACAGTATAATTCACCCCTCCACTTT.